This T cell receptor beta chain is from a study of a mutant IDH1 vaccine in newly diagnosed glioma (dated by TCRdb to about 2021). With respect to the entire study: Eight vaccinations were administered to patients in weeks 1, 3, 5, 7, 11, 15, 19 and 23, corresponding to visits V03 through V10. Longitudinal TCRB deep sequencing was performed for roughly 27 treated patients wherever samples were available for exploratory analyses. Before enrollment, patients had received standard therapy of radiotherapy alone, temozolomide alone, or radiochemotherapy with temozolomide; most received the combination. The approximately 30 treated patients were 62.5% male and roughly 40% female, with a mean age of roughly 40 years. Vaccination began 4-6 weeks after radiotherapy alone, or alongside temozolomide cycles in the chemotherapy-containing groups. Peripheral blood samples were drawn at six visits, namely V03 (baseline), V05, V07, V10, V12 and V13.

Interpreted using the paper, the time point label stands for: week 23, last vaccination. A 20-mer mutant IDH1 peptide at 300 micrograms in Montanide made up each vaccine dose, which was injected subcutaneously together with topical imiquimod. Donors had newly diagnosed WHO grade 3 or 4 IDH1-mutant astrocytomas with loss of nuclear ATRX. The samples were drawn from NOA16, a multicentre, single-arm, open-label phase I trial in Germany that tested a mutant IDH1 peptide vaccine in humans for the first time. Genomic DNA for TCRB sequencing was extracted from EDTA blood using the DNeasy Blood and Tissue Kit. Study-wide findings and limitations: Changes in the top peripheral T cell clonotypes picked up by TCRB sequencing did not appear to be linked to pseudoprogression. PBMC samples for TCRB deep sequencing were selected based on availability. Vaccine-induced immune responses across multiple MHC alleles were detected in 85% to 95% of patients. The authors stated that sample limitations prevented analyses of patient blood samples from being reproduced.

Libraries were constructed by the immunoSEQ multiplex PCR assay. The hsTCRB Kit was used according to the manufacturer's protocol to amplify rearranged TCR beta chain sequences. TCRB libraries were sequenced on an Illumina MiSeq. Under the source paper's analysis protocol: Demultiplexing, trimming and gene mapping were performed with the kit vendor's proprietary platform. TCRdb stores this immuneACCESS table with in-frame sequences only. Part of the clones is absent; in the studies checked, under half of the shortfall reflects unresolved V genes, and no reason is known for the rest. V and J calls and clone size are given by that table; D and trimming were obtained from the DNA. The sample yields 50,000 to 70,000 clones; 84% were counted once. In total, the top ten clones hold roughly 14% of the sample. Remarks on this clone: The clone's antigen remains unknown. Base qualities were left out, and no much larger clone turns up one base away.

This sequence originates from a young man with glioma. The sequencing here drew on PBMCs, taken from a glioma patient whose treatment included an IDH1 peptide vaccine.

CDR3 sequence: CASSKRLSTRVSGNTIYF. The sequence in DNA is TGTGCCAGCAGCAAACGCTTATCGACAAGGGTCTCTGGAAACACCATATATTTT. The chain is made from TRBV21-1 and TRBJ1-3. TRBV21-1 is a known pseudogene. Spanning cysteine to phenylalanine, the CDR3 consists of 18 amino acids. Kept here is only the CDR3 DNA, which spans 54 bases and is read in frame from base 1.